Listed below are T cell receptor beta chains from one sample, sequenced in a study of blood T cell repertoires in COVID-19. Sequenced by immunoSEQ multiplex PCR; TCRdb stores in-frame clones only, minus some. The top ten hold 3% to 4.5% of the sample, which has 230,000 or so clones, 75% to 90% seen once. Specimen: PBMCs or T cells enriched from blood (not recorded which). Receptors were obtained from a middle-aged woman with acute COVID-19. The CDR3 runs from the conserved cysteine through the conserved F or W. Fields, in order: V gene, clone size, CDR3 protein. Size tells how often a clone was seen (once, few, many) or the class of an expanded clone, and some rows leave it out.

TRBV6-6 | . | CASSGSQGPTEAFF
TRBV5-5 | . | CASYDSFPYGYTF
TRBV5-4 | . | CASSLGTSGGLKNIQYF
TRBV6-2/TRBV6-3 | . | CASSYEMGQGSTEAFF
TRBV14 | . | CASSQDLDRENTEAFF
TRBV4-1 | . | CASSHRQADTEAFF
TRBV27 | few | CASRPGDRSNYGYTF
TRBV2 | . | CASTRIAGGFVDTQYF
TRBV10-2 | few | CASCRDPSGEKLFF
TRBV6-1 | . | CASSAPGSDTIYF
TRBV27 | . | CASSFLVERSEQFF
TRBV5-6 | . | CASSLGEVRLSGNTIYF
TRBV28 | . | CASTQTGGGYSNQPQHF
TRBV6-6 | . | CASSYSGGGEQFF
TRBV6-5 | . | CASSYSRGQANIQYF
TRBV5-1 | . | CASSGGAANEKLFF
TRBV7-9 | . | CASNPDRNTEAFF
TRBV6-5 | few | CASSPGGWGTEAFF
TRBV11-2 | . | CASSLGGGGYNEQFF
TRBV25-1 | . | CASSDRLTEAFF
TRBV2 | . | CASSELNGRDGYTF
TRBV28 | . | CASSLTDRDFEQYF
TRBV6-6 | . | CASSDSGRNYEQYF
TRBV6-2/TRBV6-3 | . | CASSKTGTNYGYTF
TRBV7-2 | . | CASSLITRSTFF
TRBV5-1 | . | CASSQLPKYEQFF
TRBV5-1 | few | CASSTGQAGQPQHF
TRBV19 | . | CASSIGGGNTEAFF
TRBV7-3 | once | CASSAGTGPGTEAFF
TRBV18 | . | CASSLDTAALGYTF
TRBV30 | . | CAWTGSSYNEQFF
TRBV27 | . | CASRELRDRGEAFF
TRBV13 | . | CASSSTSGTDTQYF
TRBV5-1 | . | CASSLGQGAGWTEAFF
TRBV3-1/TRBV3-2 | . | CASSPSRGRAPGNTIYF
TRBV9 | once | CASSVPPRLNTEAFF
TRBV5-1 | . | CASSLGQDSEAFF
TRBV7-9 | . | CASSHPMGLSQTSYEQYF
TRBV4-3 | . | CASSQDPERTPIYGYTF
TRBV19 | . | CASTLKPYLPGGTGSNQPQHF
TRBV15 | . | CATSRKTEGGYEQYF
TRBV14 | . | CASSPNPFRWGANTGELFF
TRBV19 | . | CASSIVWGGDTEAFF
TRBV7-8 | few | CASSSLGAGEQYF
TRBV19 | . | CATGQGQYNSPLHF
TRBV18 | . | CASSTGQGNSPLHF
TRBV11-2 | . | CASRLGQSAPEAFF
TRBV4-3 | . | CASSQDRGLSRNEQFF
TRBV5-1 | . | CASSPGGAGPTEAFF
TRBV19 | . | CASSNSGSGNTIYF
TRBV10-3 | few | CAISPGDSRRGYTF
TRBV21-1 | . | CASSRSRGYSNQPQHF
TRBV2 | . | CASSPSGGPNQPQHF
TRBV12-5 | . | CASGLTLPDFSNQPQHF
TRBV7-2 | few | CASSSGQGNSGANVLTF
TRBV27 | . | CASSPGQGFADTQYF
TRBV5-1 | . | CASSYEGYGYTF
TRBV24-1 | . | CATSELAGGPDNEQFF